The rows below give T cell receptor beta chains drawn from one sample of a study of spatial heterogeneity in lung cancer. A single record per CDR3 protein comes from TCRdb applying MiXCR to the 5' RACE reads. The sample shows nearly 80,000 distinct CDR3 sequences, 7.5% to 9.5% of them seen only once. The sequencing used PBMCs, collected at surgery. The receptors were sampled from a male donor with early-stage non-small cell lung cancer. CDR3s include the opening cysteine and the closing phenylalanine or tryptophan. Fields, in order: J gene, D gene, V gene, clone size, CDR3 protein, CDR3 DNA. D genes are given only for firm matches. Each size is how often the clone was seen (once, few, many) or a class if it is expanded.

J gene: TRBJ2-7; D gene: -; V gene: TRBV20-1; clone size: many; CDR3 protein: CSARATHLKNEQYF; CDR3 DNA: TGCAGTGCTAGAGCTACCCACTTGAAGAACGAGCAGTACTTC
J gene: TRBJ2-3; D gene: TRBD2; V gene: TRBV5-4; clone size: many; CDR3 protein: CASSSGGLGADTQYF; CDR3 DNA: TGTGCCAGCAGCTCCGGCGGACTAGGGGCAGATACGCAGTATTTT
J gene: TRBJ2-7; D gene: TRBD1; V gene: TRBV2; clone size: many; CDR3 protein: CASRWDSYEQYF; CDR3 DNA: TGTGCCAGCAGATGGGACAGCTACGAGCAGTACTTC
J gene: TRBJ1-5; D gene: TRBD1; V gene: TRBV10-2; clone size: many; CDR3 protein: CASSEVGDRDQPQHF; CDR3 DNA: TGCGCCAGCAGTGAGGTGGGGGACAGAGATCAGCCCCAGCATTTT
J gene: TRBJ2-5; D gene: -; V gene: TRBV7-9; clone size: many; CDR3 protein: CASSLGGPTQETQYF; CDR3 DNA: TGTGCCAGCAGCTTAGGGGGACCGACCCAAGAGACCCAGTACTTC
J gene: TRBJ2-2; D gene: TRBD2; V gene: TRBV5-5; clone size: few; CDR3 protein: CASSLEASGTIYRELFF; CDR3 DNA: TGTGCCAGCAGCTTGGAGGCTAGCGGGACTATATACCGGGAGCTGTTTTTT
J gene: TRBJ2-7; D gene: -; V gene: TRBV11-1; clone size: few; CDR3 protein: CASSLLASFHEQYF; CDR3 DNA: TGTGCCAGCAGCTTACTAGCGAGTTTCCACGAGCAGTACTTC
J gene: TRBJ1-2; D gene: -; V gene: TRBV15; clone size: few; CDR3 protein: CATSRKAEPYGYTF; CDR3 DNA: TGTGCCACCAGCAGGAAAGCGGAACCTTATGGCTACACCTTC
J gene: TRBJ2-1; D gene: TRBD2; V gene: TRBV15; clone size: few; CDR3 protein: CATSSSGRSSYNEQFF; CDR3 DNA: TGTGCCACCAGCAGTAGCGGGAGGAGCTCCTACAATGAGCAGTTCTTC
J gene: TRBJ1-1; D gene: -; V gene: TRBV19; clone size: few; CDR3 protein: CASSIEGMNTEAFF; CDR3 DNA: TGTGCCAGTAGTATAGAGGGCATGAACACTGAAGCTTTCTTT
J gene: TRBJ2-1; D gene: TRBD2; V gene: TRBV2; clone size: few; CDR3 protein: CATRAGGSYNEQFF; CDR3 DNA: TGTGCCACGCGTGCGGGAGGCTCGTACAATGAGCAGTTCTTC
J gene: TRBJ1-2; D gene: -; V gene: TRBV15; clone size: many; CDR3 protein: CATSRDRRGNYGYTF; CDR3 DNA: TGTGCCACCAGCAGAGATCGAAGGGGGAACTATGGCTACACCTTC
J gene: TRBJ1-2; D gene: -; V gene: TRBV6-1; clone size: many; CDR3 protein: CASSTDRTNYGYTF; CDR3 DNA: TGTGCCAGCAGTACCGACAGGACTAACTATGGCTACACCTTC
J gene: TRBJ2-7; D gene: TRBD1; V gene: TRBV14; clone size: few; CDR3 protein: CASSQPDRGTDEQYF; CDR3 DNA: TGTGCCAGCAGCCAACCGGACAGGGGGACCGACGAGCAGTACTTC
J gene: TRBJ2-7; D gene: -; V gene: TRBV6-6; clone size: few; CDR3 protein: CASSSRSGEQYF; CDR3 DNA: TGTGCCAGCAGTTCCCGGTCCGGCGAGCAGTACTTC
J gene: TRBJ2-3; D gene: -; V gene: TRBV12-3/TRBV12-4; clone size: many; CDR3 protein: CASSLAGYGTDTQYF; CDR3 DNA: TGTGCCAGCAGTTTAGCCGGGTATGGGACAGATACGCAGTATTTT
J gene: TRBJ2-7; D gene: -; V gene: TRBV3-1; clone size: few; CDR3 protein: CASSQVSVSYEQYF; CDR3 DNA: TGTGCCAGCAGCCAAGTAAGCGTTTCCTACGAGCAGTACTTC
J gene: TRBJ2-7; D gene: -; V gene: TRBV3-1; clone size: many; CDR3 protein: CASSQDGLPAYEQYF; CDR3 DNA: TGTGCCAGCAGCCAAGACGGGCTACCCGCCTACGAGCAGTACTTC
J gene: TRBJ2-7; D gene: -; V gene: TRBV11-2; clone size: many; CDR3 protein: CASSPMTGPAYEQYF; CDR3 DNA: TGTGCCAGCAGCCCGATGACGGGGCCTGCCTACGAGCAGTACTTC
J gene: TRBJ2-5; D gene: -; V gene: TRBV5-1; clone size: many; CDR3 protein: CASSSPGEETQYF; CDR3 DNA: TGCGCCAGCAGCTCTCCGGGGGAAGAGACCCAGTACTTC
J gene: TRBJ2-7; D gene: TRBD1; V gene: TRBV9; clone size: few; CDR3 protein: CASSGQGNYEQYF; CDR3 DNA: TGTGCCAGCAGCGGACAGGGGAACTACGAGCAGTACTTC
J gene: TRBJ1-4; D gene: -; V gene: TRBV20-1; clone size: many; CDR3 protein: CSARGGSDNEKLFF; CDR3 DNA: TGCAGTGCTAGGGGAGGCAGTGATAATGAAAAACTGTTTTTT
J gene: TRBJ1-1; D gene: TRBD1; V gene: TRBV5-1; clone size: many; CDR3 protein: CASSLAVSGGLNTEAFF; CDR3 DNA: TGCGCCAGCAGCTTGGCGGTTTCAGGGGGCCTGAACACTGAAGCTTTCTTT